The entry below gives a single T cell receptor (beta chain) sequence along with its context. This table comes from immunoSEQ multiplex PCR, and its TCRdb copy is limited to in-frame clones, with some not included. The sample lists 180,000 or so clones; about 86% were seen once. The data were taken from a study of blood T cell repertoires in COVID-19. The wider study: PBMCs, B-cell-depleted T cells, or T cells provided the cDNA or gDNA that made up the material.

This sequence originates from a man between 60 and 70 years old with acute or convalescent COVID-19. Sequencing input: peripheral blood.

CDR3 in DNA: TGTGCCAGCAGCGCGGACGGGAATACCTACGAGCAGTACTTC. This gives the protein CASSADGNTYEQYF. The chain combines TRBV7-2 with TRBJ2-7; D is perhaps TRBD2 (5 bases). The CDR3 contains 14 residues. Germline-derived CDR1 and CDR2 are SGHTA and FQGNSA. V lost 5 bases and J lost 2, with 13 bases in between.